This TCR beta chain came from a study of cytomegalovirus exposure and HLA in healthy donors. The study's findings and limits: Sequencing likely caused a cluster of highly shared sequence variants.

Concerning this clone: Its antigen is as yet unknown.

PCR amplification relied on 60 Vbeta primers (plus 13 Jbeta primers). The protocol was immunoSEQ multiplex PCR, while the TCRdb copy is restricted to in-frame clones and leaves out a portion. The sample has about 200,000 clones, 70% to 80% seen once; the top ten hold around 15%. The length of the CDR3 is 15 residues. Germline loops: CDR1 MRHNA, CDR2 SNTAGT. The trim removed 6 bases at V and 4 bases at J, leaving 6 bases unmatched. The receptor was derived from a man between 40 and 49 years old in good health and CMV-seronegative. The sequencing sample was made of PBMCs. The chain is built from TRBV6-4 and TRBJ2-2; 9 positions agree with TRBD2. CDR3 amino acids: CASSEGSGGTGELFF. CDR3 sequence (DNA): TGTGCCAGCAGCGAGGGTAGCGGGGGCACCGGGGAGCTGTTTTTT.